This T cell receptor (beta chain) was sequenced during a study of technical replicates of blood from four donors. Germline V CDR1 and CDR2: MDHEN, SYDVKM. After removal of 1 base from V and 2 bases from J, the junction contained 3 bases not matched to a gene. The CDR3 contains 15 residues. Libraries were prepared by immunoSEQ multiplex PCR; TCRdb keeps only in-frame clonotypes and omits some of them. This table holds 72,000 or so clones, 90% to 95% found once. The TCR sequence derives from a human donor in good health. The chain joins TRBV28 to TRBJ2-7; the match to TRBD2 covers 9 bases. The sample was T cells isolated from PBMCs. CDR3 in amino acids: CASSLYAGGTYEQYF. DNA for the CDR3: TGTGCCAGCAGTTTATATGCGGGAGGGACCTACGAGCAGTACTTC.